This note documents a single T cell receptor (beta chain) sequence. Its cognate antigen is unknown. Roughly 0.45 to 1 ug RNA was reverse transcribed with random hexamers. An immunoSEQ multiplex PCR generated amplified TCR beta CDR3 products spanning 54 Vbeta and 13 Jbeta. TCRdb analysed the immunoSEQ multiplex PCR reads with MiXCR anew, one entry per CDR3 protein. This sample has about 130,000 distinct CDR3 sequences, with roughly 94% found just once. These data come from a study of CD8 T cells in Susac syndrome. Regarding the study as a whole: The study conceded that its TCR sequencing and HLA analysis involved relatively few individuals.

Peripheral blood CD8+ and CD4+ T cells were profiled by TCR beta sequencing. In the multiple sclerosis control group, patients were treatment-naive and had stable or active relapsing-remitting disease. CDR3 length: 14 amino acids. CDR1 is SGHDT, CDR2 YYEEEE, per germline. The germline V and J ends were trimmed by 2 bases and 2 bases, with 9 bases remaining between them. The source of this sequence is a human donor with multiple sclerosis. The rearrangement uses TRBV5-6 and TRBJ2-3; D unresolved. Sample: CD4+ T cells from PBMCs. The chain's CDR3 is CASSFVGFTDTQYF. The CDR3 DNA sequence: TGTGCCAGCAGCTTTGTTGGCTTCACAGATACGCAGTATTTT.